The rows below give T cell receptor beta chains drawn from one sample of a study of post-analysis software for immune sequencing data. A single record per CDR3 protein comes from TCRdb applying MiXCR to the PCR reads. The sample contains a few hundred thousand distinct CDR3 sequences, around 34% of which appear only once. The source material was blood. The receptors derive from a girl aged 5-17 years with multiple sclerosis. CDR3s include the opening cysteine and the closing phenylalanine or tryptophan. The order of the fields is J gene, clone size, D gene, V gene, CDR3 protein, CDR3 DNA. A D gene is named only where the DNA matches it firmly. Size is stated for part of the rows, as once, few or many counts, or as a class when the clone is expanded.

>TRBJ2-5|few|TRBD2|TRBV13
CASSSQTSGREQETQHF
TGTGCCAGCAGCTCCCAGACTAGCGGGAGGGAACAAGAGACCCAGCACTTC
>TRBJ2-1|many|-|TRBV29-1
CSVYREGEQFF
TGCAGCGTTTACAGGGAAGGTGAGCAGTTCTTC
>TRBJ1-2|many|-|TRBV5-1
CASSRGNYGYTF
TGCGCCAGCAGCCGGGGGAACTATGGCTACACCTTC
>TRBJ2-1|-|TRBD1|TRBV7-8
CASSFEDRRNNEQFF
TGTGCCAGCAGCTTCGAGGACAGGCGAAACAATGAGCAGTTCTTC
>TRBJ2-1|-|-|TRBV27
CASRRAAPSYNEQFF
TGTGCCAGCAGAAGAGCGGCACCCTCCTACAATGAGCAGTTCTTC
>TRBJ1-1|many|-|TRBV7-9
CASSYVAGASEAFF
TGTGCCAGCAGCTACGTAGCAGGGGCTAGTGAAGCTTTCTTT
>TRBJ2-1|many|-|TRBV6-1
CASGRAGNEQFF
TGTGCCAGTGGACGGGCGGGGAATGAGCAGTTCTTC
>TRBJ1-2|many|-|TRBV2
CASRAILSYGYTF
TGTGCCAGCCGGGCCATACTGTCCTATGGCTACACCTTC
>TRBJ1-1|-|-|TRBV20-1
CSARDRGQFMNTEAFF
TGCAGTGCTAGAGATCGGGGGCAATTCATGAACACTGAAGCTTTCTTT
>TRBJ2-1|-|-|TRBV7-9
CAGSLGAGYHNEQFF
TGTGCCGGCAGCTTAGGGGCAGGGTACCACAATGAGCAGTTCTTC
>TRBJ1-2|few|-|TRBV6-5
CASSSTANYGHTF
TGTGCCAGCAGTTCGACAGCTAACTATGGCCACACCTTC
>TRBJ2-1|many|TRBD2|TRBV12-3/TRBV12-4
CASSPTNSGRHNEQFF
TGTGCCAGCAGTCCCACGAATAGCGGGAGGCACAATGAGCAGTTCTTC
>TRBJ2-6|-|-|TRBV7-2
CASSLAARNTGANVLTF
TGTGCCAGCAGCTTAGCCGCCCGGAATACTGGGGCCAACGTCCTGACTTTC
>TRBJ2-1|many|TRBD2|TRBV5-1
CASSSTLAGKYNEQFF
TGCGCCAGCAGCTCTACTCTAGCGGGGAAGTACAATGAGCAGTTCTTC
>TRBJ2-3|-|-|TRBV7-2
CASSPGLEEQTQYF
TGTGCCAGCAGCCCGGGGCTAGAGGAGCAGACGCAGTATTTT
>TRBJ1-1|-|-|TRBV28
CASSWGAEDTEAFF
TGTGCCAGCAGTTGGGGGGCGGAGGACACTGAAGCTTTCTTT